The 29 T cell receptor beta chains reported below all come from one sample, sequenced in a study of T cells in localized non-small cell lung cancer. Assay: immunoSEQ multiplex PCR; the TCRdb copy retains only in-frame clones and omits some. The repertoire holds around 33,000 clones, with about 90% as singletons. Sequences were derived from peripheral blood, sampled before any cancer treatment. These receptor sequences come from a female donor of 60 years or more with stage I lung adenocarcinoma.

This rearrangement joins TRBV30 to TRBJ2-6; unclear D gene. V was pared by 2 bases and J by 4 bases, with 15 bases between. The CDR3 runs 16 residues. Germline assignment: CDR1 GTSNPN and CDR2 SVGIG (reference sequence). This CDR3 is CAWSTGGHSGANVLTF. As DNA, the CDR3 is TGTGCCTGGAGTACTGGTGGGCATTCAGGGGCCAACGTCCTGACTTTC.

The chain uses TRBV7-9 and TRBJ2-1; D tentatively reads TRBD1 or TRBD2 (5 bases each). V was cut by 2 bases and J by 12 bases, with 11 bases left in between. The CDR3 covers 12 residues. Germline CDR1 SEHNR, CDR2 FQNEAQ (reference sequence). This CDR3 is CASSLSYGTQFF. The CDR3 nucleotides read TGTGCCAGCAGCTTATCTTACGGGACGCAGTTCTTC.

The V gene is TRBV10-3, the J gene TRBJ2-2; 9 bases are shared with TRBD1. CDR3 size: 17 residues. Germline CDR1 and CDR2: ENHRY and SYGVKD. V was clipped by 5 bases and J by 2 bases; unmatched bases: 9. The CDR3 is CAISPSPGQGNTGELFF. CDR3 coding DNA: TGTGCCATCAGTCCATCTCCGGGACAGGGAAACACCGGGGAGCTGTTTTTT.

In nucleotides, the CDR3 is TGCGCCAGCAGCCGAGGGACTGAGAACACTGAAGCTTTCTTT. It codes for CASSRGTENTEAFF. The chain employs TRBV4-1 and TRBJ1-1; tentatively, D is TRBD1 (5 bases). Between the trimmed V and J ends, which lost 4 bases and 1 base, there was a span of 10 bases. The germline CDR1 and CDR2 sequences are MGHRA and YSYEKL. This CDR3 contains 14 residues.

Comments on this clone: Other nucleotide sequences from this sample produce the same CDR3. This chain connects TRBV5-1 to TRBJ2-2; D unclear. Germline V gene data show CDR1 as SGHRS and CDR2 as YFSETQ. Deletions cut 0 bases from V and 1 base from J, with 4 bases between. The length of the CDR3 is 14 residues. For the CDR3, the DNA is TGCGCCAGCAGCTTGGGACAGAACACCGGGGAGCTGTTTTTT. Translation gives CASSLGQNTGELFF.

In this sample, this clone turned up once. V and J are TRBV25-1 and TRBJ1-3, with 9 bases that match TRBD1. V gave up 5 bases and J gave up 4 bases; unmatched junction bases: 6. CDR3 length: 15 residues. The germline gives CDR1 MGHDK, CDR2 SYGVNS. The CDR3 nucleotides are TGTGCCAGCAGTACACAGGGGGCGCGGGGAAACACCATATATTTT. The encoded protein is CASSTQGARGNTIYF.

The genes are TRBV5-8 and TRBJ1-3; D gene ambiguous. The length of the CDR3 is 15 residues. CDR1 and CDR2 from the germline V gene are SGHTS and YDEGEE. With 7 bases removed from V and 2 bases from J, the gap between germline ends came to 16 bases. CDR3 protein: CASRAFRRAGNTIYF. The CDR3 DNA reads as TGTGCCAGCCGCGCTTTTAGGCGGGCTGGAAACACCATATATTTT.

The J gene is TRBJ1-5, the V gene TRBV30; D uncertain. The CDR3 spans 15 residues. V was clipped by 4 bases and J by 1 base, with 14 bases between them. Germline V gene sequence: CDR1 GTSNPN, CDR2 SVGIG (reference sequence). CDR3 in DNA: TGTGCCTGGACCTACGGGGAGATCAGCAATCAGCCCCAGCATTTT. It specifies CAWTYGEISNQPQHF. The full variable domain, rest sourced from reference TRBV30 and TRBJ1-5, is SQTIHQWPATLVQPVGSPLSLECTVEGTSNPNLYWYRQAAGRGLQLLFYSVGIGQISSEVPQNLSASRPQDRQFILSSKKLLLSDSGFYLCAWTYGEISNQPQHFGDGTRLSIL.

This sequence joins TRBV23-1 and TRBJ1-6; 8 positions match TRBD1. TRBV23-1 qualifies as an ORF whose function is uncertain. The CDR3 loop spans 12 amino acids. With 7 bases clipped from V and 9 bases from J, the junction kept 2 bases outside the gene matches. The CDR3 DNA follows: TGCGCCAGCACAGGGGGCAGTTCACCCCTCCACTTT. Translating it yields CASTGGSSPLHF.

This clone was recorded once. This chain connects TRBV2 to TRBJ1-2; D gene ambiguous. The CDR3 loop spans 16 amino acids. Per germline, CDR1 SNHLY and CDR2 FYNNEI. With 7 bases removed from V and 2 bases from J, the gap between germline ends came to 20 bases. The CDR3 region has the DNA TGTGCCAGCAAACCGGCTAACAGCTTTATCAACTATGGCTACACCTTC. Amino acids: CASKPANSFINYGYTF.

The chain uses TRBV5-4 and TRBJ1-2; 8 bases agree with TRBD1. The CDR3 has 16 amino acids. With V trimmed by 0 bases and J by 6 bases, 10 bases remained unmatched. Germline V lookup: CDR1 SGHNT, CDR2 YYREEE (reference sequence). The CDR3 sequence is CASSLVSGGAVDGYTF. The CDR3 DNA is TGTGCCAGCAGCTTGGTCTCAGGGGGCGCGGTTGATGGCTACACCTTC.

The chain links TRBV4-1 to TRBJ2-7, with D maybe TRBD2 (8 bases). This CDR3 region has 15 residues. V lost 3 bases to trimming and J lost 4 bases, with 16 bases between them. CDR1 is MGHRA and CDR2 is YSYEKL in the germline V gene. CDR3 nucleotide sequence: TGCGCCAGCAGCCAGGGCCGGGAGGGGGCTTACGAGCAGTACTTC. Translating it yields CASSQGREGAYEQYF.

V usage is TRBV5-8 and J usage is TRBJ1-3; maybe TRBD1 (6 bases). The length of the CDR3 is 14 residues. Trimming shortened V by 4 bases and J by 1 base, and 9 bases separated the two germline ends. CDR1 SGHTS and CDR2 YDEGEE come from the germline V gene. Here the CDR3 reads CASSPGTSGNTIYF. The DNA for the CDR3 is TGTGCCAGCAGCCCTGGGACATCTGGAAACACCATATATTTT.

The gene calls are TRBV10-3 and TRBJ2-7; D not certain. Germline values: CDR1 ENHRY, CDR2 SYGVKD. The CDR3 contains 12 residues. Trimming stripped 3 bases from V and 6 bases from J, with 9 bases between. As DNA, the CDR3 is TGTGCCATCAGTGAACAGAAGGGCGAGCAGTACTTC. It encodes CAISEQKGEQYF.

V is TRBV9 and J is TRBJ2-1; 9 nucleotides align to TRBD2. V lost 3 bases, J lost 4 bases, and 2 bases stayed unmatched. The length of the CDR3 is 14 residues. In germline, CDR1 is SGDLS, CDR2 YYNGEE. The CDR3 DNA sequence: TGTGCCAGCAGCGAGCGGGGGGAGTACAATGAGCAGTTCTTC. It encodes CASSERGEYNEQFF.

The chain recombines TRBV7-9 with TRBJ1-2; possible D gene TRBD1, 5 bases. The CDR3 runs 13 residues. V was shortened by 5 bases and J by 4 bases, with 11 bases between the two germline ends. Germline values: CDR1 SEHNR, CDR2 FQNEAQ (reference sequence). The CDR3 coding sequence is TGTGCCAGCAGCGTGGATGGGGCCTATGGCTACACCTTC. Amino acids: CASSVDGAYGYTF.

This clone was detected a few times. The chain links TRBV7-9 to TRBJ1-1; D gene unclear. CDR3 length equals 12 residues. V was pared by 2 bases and J by 8 bases, with 9 bases between. Per germline, CDR1 SEHNR and CDR2 FQNEAQ (reference sequence). In nucleotides, the CDR3 is TGTGCCAGCAGCTTACTGGGAGAGGAAGCTTTCTTT. Translated, it gives CASSLLGEEAFF.

The chain joins TRBV27 to TRBJ2-2; weak D call: TRBD1 (5 bases). This CDR3 is built from 16 residues. V lost 11 bases and J lost 5, with 24 bases in between. Germline lookup yields CDR1 MNHEY and CDR2 SMNVEV (reference sequence). The CDR3 DNA sequence: TGTGCCTATACTAAAGCTACGGTAGGGGCTACCGGGGAGCTGTTTTTT. Amino acid sequence: CAYTKATVGATGELFF.

The chain has TRBV10-1 and TRBJ1-1; no firm D call. CDR3 size: 16 residues. Trimming cost V 0 bases and J 2 bases, with 13 bases left between them. The germline gives CDR1 WNHNN, CDR2 SYGVQD (reference sequence). The CDR3: CASSESWGTENTEAFF. The CDR3 nucleotides read TGCGCCAGCAGTGAGTCGTGGGGTACCGAAAACACTGAAGCTTTCTTT.

This chain uses TRBV4-1 with TRBJ2-1; 11 nucleotides align to TRBD2. Germline V lookup: CDR1 MGHRA, CDR2 YSYEKL. Trimming removed 5 bases from V and 4 bases from J; junction bases left unmatched: 7. The CDR3 runs to 16 residues. Here the CDR3 DNA reads TGCGCCAGCAGCAAGACGTCTAGCGGGGGGTACAATGAGCAGTTCTTC. Its translation is CASSKTSSGGYNEQFF.

V usage is TRBV6-1 and J usage is TRBJ1-6; D remains unclear. V was trimmed by 4 bases and J by 4 bases, leaving 5 bases between them. CDR3 size: 13 residues. Looked up from germline, CDR1 is MNHNS and CDR2 is SASEGT. In DNA form, the CDR3 reads TGTGCCAGCAGTGCGGGTTATAATTCACCCCTCCACTTT. Residues: CASSAGYNSPLHF.

J is TRBJ1-6 and V is TRBV27; D call uncertain. The CDR3 totals 13 residues. Germline values: CDR1 MNHEY, CDR2 SMNVEV (reference sequence). With 6 bases removed from V and 7 bases from J, the gap between germline ends came to 10 bases. The CDR3 sequence: CASSPASNSPLHF. CDR3 sequence (DNA): TGTGCCAGCAGCCCCGCGAGCAATTCACCCCTCCACTTT.

V is TRBV19 and J is TRBJ2-7; 10 bases align to TRBD1. There are 13 residues in the CDR3. CDR1 and CDR2 (germline): LNHDA, SQIVND (reference sequence). J gave up 5 bases and V 8 bases, and 6 bases lay outside the gene matches. The CDR3 reads CASHDRGRNEQYF. The CDR3 bases are TGTGCCAGTCACGACAGGGGGCGGAACGAGCAGTACTTC.

This sequence joins TRBV9 and TRBJ2-3, with 8 bases fitting TRBD2. This CDR3 has 16 amino acids. CDR1 is SGDLS and CDR2 is YYNGEE in the germline V gene. The V segment lost 0 bases and the J segment 2 bases; nucleotides outside the gene matches: 5. The CDR3 DNA sequence: TGTGCCAGCAGCGTAGGAAACGGGGGGGCCACAGATACGCAGTATTTT. As protein: CASSVGNGGATDTQYF.

The chain is built from TRBV2 and TRBJ2-1; perhaps TRBD1 as D (6 bases). The CDR3 runs to 14 residues. V lost 2 bases, J lost 10 bases, and 15 bases lay in between. Per the germline V gene, CDR1 is SNHLY and CDR2 is FYNNEI. CDR3 residues: CASSEMAGDDEQFF. The DNA of the CDR3 is TGTGCCAGCAGTGAAATGGCAGGGGACGACGAGCAGTTCTTC.

CDR3 coding DNA: TGTGCCAGCAGCTTAGTCTTCGGGCGCGGGACTGAAGCTTTCTTT. It codes for CASSLVFGRGTEAFF. The rearrangement joins TRBV7-9 to TRBJ1-1; no reliable D call. Germline V lookup: CDR1 SEHNR, CDR2 FQNEAQ (reference sequence). Deletions cut 1 base from V and 5 bases from J, with 14 bases between. This CDR3 region has 15 residues.

The V call is TRBV4-3, the J call TRBJ1-6; maybe TRBD1 (6 bases). Germline-derived CDR1 and CDR2 are LGHNA and YSLEER. This CDR3 comprises 12 residues. Deletions cut 1 base from V and 13 bases from J, with 8 bases between. This CDR3 reads CASSQGQGPLHF. The DNA of the CDR3 is TGCGCCAGCAGCCAAGGCCAGGGGCCCCTCCACTTT.

This chain joins TRBV5-1 and TRBJ1-6; D is unresolved. V was clipped by 0 bases and J by 8 bases, with 12 bases between them. Germline CDR1 is SGHRS and CDR2 is YFSETQ. The CDR3 runs 15 residues. This CDR3 is CASSLVAGYDSPLHF. DNA of the CDR3: TGCGCCAGCAGCTTGGTCGCGGGTTACGATTCACCCCTCCACTTT.

This chain connects TRBV30 to TRBJ2-5, with unresolved D. Trimming removed 0 bases at V and 1 base at J, with 15 bases between. CDR3 size: 16 residues. Germline CDR1 reads GTSNPN; CDR2 reads SVGIG (reference sequence). For the CDR3, the DNA is TGTGCCTGGAGTGTACTACCTGCGCTCGGCCAAGAGACCCAGTACTTC. It yields the protein CAWSVLPALGQETQYF.